Below, 2 T cell receptor beta chains from the same sample are listed, as sequenced in a study of blood T cell repertoires in COVID-19. TCRdb's copy holds only in-frame clones and misses some; the assay was immunoSEQ multiplex PCR. The table includes tens of thousands of clones, around nine tenths detected once. The specimen was peripheral blood. The receptors here all came from a woman older than 75 with acute or convalescent COVID-19.

CDR3 coding DNA: TGCGCCAGCAACGACAGGGGCGCAGATACGCAGTATTTT. Amino acids: CASNDRGADTQYF. The genes are TRBV5-1 and TRBJ2-3; 8 bases line up with TRBD1. The CDR3 contains 13 residues. V shed 6 bases, J shed 4 bases, and the junction held 4 bases outside the gene matches. The germline V gene has CDR1 SGHRS and CDR2 YFSETQ.

The chain employs TRBV5-1 and TRBJ1-2; 7 bases map to TRBD1. Germline values: CDR1 SGHRS, CDR2 YFSETQ. V lost 5 bases to trimming and J lost 1 base; unmatched junction nucleotides: 8. This CDR3 comprises 15 residues. The CDR3 DNA follows: TGCGCCAGCAGACAGTCTACAGGGGTTAACTATGGCTACACCTTC. This gives the protein CASRQSTGVNYGYTF.